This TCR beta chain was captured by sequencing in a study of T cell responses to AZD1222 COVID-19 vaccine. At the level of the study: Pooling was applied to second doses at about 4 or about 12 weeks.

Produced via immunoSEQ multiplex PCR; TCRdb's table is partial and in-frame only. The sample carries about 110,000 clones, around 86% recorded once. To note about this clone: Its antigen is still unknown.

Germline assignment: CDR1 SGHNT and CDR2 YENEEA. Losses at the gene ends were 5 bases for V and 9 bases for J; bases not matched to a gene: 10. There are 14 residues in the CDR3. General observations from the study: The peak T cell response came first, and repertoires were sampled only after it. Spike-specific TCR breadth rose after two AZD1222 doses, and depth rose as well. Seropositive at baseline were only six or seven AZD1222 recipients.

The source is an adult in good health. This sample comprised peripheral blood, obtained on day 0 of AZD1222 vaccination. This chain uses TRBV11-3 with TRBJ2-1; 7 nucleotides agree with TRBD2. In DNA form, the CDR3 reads TGTGCCAGCAGCCCGCGGGGGTGGGAGTTTGAGCAGTTCTTC. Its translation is CASSPRGWEFEQFF.